A single sample is the source of the 19 T cell receptor beta chains below, sequenced in a study of blood T cell repertoires in COVID-19. Only in-frame clones appear in the TCRdb table, and some are missing; sequencing was by immunoSEQ multiplex PCR. The table shows around 210,000 clones, with approximately 84% occurring only once. Input material: peripheral blood. The receptors shown here come from a woman aged 80 or older with COVID-19, enrolled during active disease.

The CDR3 sequence: CASREPFGDGEGGNTIYF. The CDR3 coding sequence is TGTGCCAGTCGGGAGCCCTTTGGGGACGGAGAAGGGGGAAACACCATATATTTT. The rearrangement links TRBV7-9 to TRBJ1-3, with a weak D call TRBD1 (5 bases). V lost 9 bases to trimming and J lost 4 bases, with 28 bases between them. Germline V gives CDR1 SEHNR, CDR2 FQNEAQ (reference sequence). The CDR3 consists of 18 residues.

The V and J genes are TRBV4-1 and TRBJ1-2; 7 nucleotides line up with TRBD1. This CDR3 spans 15 amino acids. The V segment lost 5 bases and the J segment 4 bases; nucleotides outside the gene matches: 10. Per germline, CDR1 MGHRA and CDR2 YSYEKL. CDR3 protein: CASSSTGTVRYGYTF. CDR3 coding DNA: TGCGCCAGCAGCAGCACCGGGACAGTGCGCTATGGCTACACCTTC.

This clone was seen more than once but under ten times. The CDR3 nucleotides are TGTGCCAGCACCCCGTTGACAGGGGTTTCACCCCTCCACTTT. Protein: CASTPLTGVSPLHF. The chain links TRBV6-5 to TRBJ1-6, with 8 bases lining up with TRBD1. The CDR3 has 14 amino acids. Trimming removed 7 bases from V and 9 bases from J; junction bases left unmatched: 8. Germline V lookup: CDR1 MNHEY, CDR2 SVGAGI.

The chain couples TRBV19 to TRBJ2-3; D gene unclear. Germline V gives CDR1 LNHDA, CDR2 SQIVND (reference sequence). The V and J ends lost 5 bases and 1 base respectively, with 10 bases between them. This CDR3 comprises 14 residues. The CDR3 sequence is CASSPPGRTDTQYF. The DNA of the CDR3 is TGTGCCAGTAGTCCCCCTGGGCGCACAGATACGCAGTATTTT. Variable domain in full (rest from reference TRBV19 and TRBJ2-3): DGGITQSPKYLFRKEGQNVTLSCEQNLNHDAMYWYRQDPGQGLRLIYYSQIVNDFQKGDIAEGYSVSREKKESFPLTVTSAQKNPTAFYLCASSPPGRTDTQYFGPGTRLTVL.

The chain recombines TRBV7-8 with TRBJ2-7; 7 bases are a match to TRBD1. Unmatched junction bases numbered 12, after V lost 5 bases and J lost 2 bases. Germline V CDR1 and CDR2: SGHVS, FQNEAQ. The CDR3 runs 16 residues. CDR3 sequence: CASSTNRQGLTYEQYF. The CDR3 DNA follows: TGTGCCAGCAGCACCAACCGACAGGGCCTAACCTACGAGCAGTACTTC.

The chain links TRBV6-6 to TRBJ1-6; 9 nucleotides align to TRBD1. This CDR3 region has 16 residues. The germline gives CDR1 MNHNY, CDR2 SVGAGI (reference sequence). V was pared by 6 bases and J by 7 bases, with 10 bases of the junction left unmatched. The CDR3, as DNA: TGTGCCAGCAGCTCACTGACAGGGGGAAAAAATTCACCCCTCCACTTT. Its translation is CASSSLTGGKNSPLHF.

The V gene is TRBV10-1, the J gene TRBJ2-3; 7 nucleotides match TRBD2. The ends lost 6 bases at V and 1 base at J; junction bases unmatched: 10. CDR1 is WNHNN, CDR2 SYGVQD, per germline (reference sequence). The CDR3 spans 16 residues. CDR3 nucleotides: TGCGCCAGCAGCCTTTCTTCTGGGGGGGGCACAGATACGCAGTATTTT. Translating it yields CASSLSSGGGTDTQYF.

The chain employs TRBV20-1 and TRBJ2-1; TRBD1 is a possible D gene (5 bases). The CDR3 runs 14 residues. CDR1 and CDR2 from the germline V gene are DFQATT and SNEGSKA (reference sequence). V lost 3 bases and J 5 bases, leaving 14 bases between the germline ends. The CDR3 protein is CSASQGERNNEQFF. The CDR3 DNA reads TGCAGTGCTAGTCAAGGGGAAAGGAACAATGAGCAGTTCTTC.

This chain connects TRBV5-1 to TRBJ2-5; 7 positions match TRBD2. V dropped 4 bases and J dropped 3; count of bases not matched to a gene: 12. The germline CDR1 and CDR2 sequences are SGHRS and YFSETQ. The CDR3 spans 16 residues. CDR3 in amino acids: CASSNGLGAAEETQYF. The CDR3 DNA sequence: TGCGCCAGCAGCAACGGACTAGGGGCTGCGGAAGAGACCCAGTACTTC.

This clone was counted between two and nine times. This sequence joins TRBV28 and TRBJ2-1; 12 bases match TRBD2. This CDR3 has 15 residues. The V and J ends lost 6 bases and 15 bases, in that order; junction bases with no gene match: 15. Germline assignment: CDR1 MDHEN and CDR2 SYDVKM. CDR3 sequence reads: CASSQAGLAGPKMFF. CDR3 in DNA: TGTGCCAGCAGCCAAGCCGGACTAGCGGGGCCGAAAATGTTCTTC. Full variable domain (missing parts from reference TRBV28 and TRBJ2-1): DVKVTQSSRYLVKRTGEKVFLECVQDMDHENMFWYRQDPGLGLRLIYFSYDVKMKEKGDIPEGYSVSREKKERFSLILESASTNQTSMYLCASSQAGLAGPKMFFGPGTRLTVL.

The chain carries TRBV28 and TRBJ2-5, with a weak D call TRBD1 (5 bases). V was shortened by 5 bases and J by 6 bases, with 13 bases between the two germline ends. From germline, CDR1 is MDHEN and CDR2 SYDVKM. CDR3 length: 13 residues. CDR3 amino acids: CASSLIRGKTQYF. The CDR3 DNA is TGTGCCAGCAGTCTAATAAGGGGAAAGACCCAGTACTTC.

The rearrangement joins TRBV28 to TRBJ2-5; TRBD2 agrees at 10 bases. Germline V gene lookup returns CDR1 MDHEN and CDR2 SYDVKM. This CDR3 spans 16 amino acids. The ends lost 6 bases at V and 4 bases at J; junction bases unmatched: 11. As DNA, the CDR3 is TGTGCCAGCAGACGCCCTTGGGAGCGGGAGGGAGAGACCCAGTACTTC. Translating gives CASRRPWEREGETQYF.

As DNA, the CDR3 is TGCGCCAGCAGCCAAGCCCAGGGCTATGGCTACACCTTC. Its protein is CASSQAQGYGYTF. The chain couples TRBV4-1 to TRBJ1-2; weak D call: TRBD1 (5 bases). V lost 1 base to trimming and J lost 4 bases, with 7 bases between them. From germline, CDR1 is MGHRA and CDR2 YSYEKL. The CDR3 is made up of 13 amino acids.

The V and J genes are TRBV29-1 and TRBJ2-1, with 8 bases matching TRBD2. The CDR3 loop spans 14 amino acids. The germline CDR1 and CDR2 sequences are SQVTM and ANQGSEA. V lost 4 bases, J lost 2 bases, and 4 bases stayed unmatched. The CDR3 reads CSVGWTSPYNEQFF. CDR3 coding DNA: TGCAGCGTTGGTTGGACTAGCCCCTACAATGAGCAGTTCTTC.

This chain connects TRBV5-1 to TRBJ2-5; D remains ambiguous. Germline assignment: CDR1 SGHRS and CDR2 YFSETQ. Trimming removed 1 base from V and 2 bases from J, with 12 bases in between. This CDR3 comprises 15 residues. The CDR3 sequence: CASSLFAIGQETQYF. The CDR3 nucleotides read TGCGCCAGCAGCTTGTTCGCGATCGGGCAAGAGACCCAGTACTTC.

This chain joins TRBV3-1 (or the pseudogene TRBV3-2) and TRBJ1-2, with 7 bases identical to TRBD1. The CDR3 is made up of 16 amino acids. The J segment lost 3 bases and the V segment lost 0 bases, leaving 7 bases of the junction unmatched. Germline CDR1 reads LGHDT; CDR2 reads YNNKEL (reference sequence). This CDR3 reads CASSQERVQGYYGYTF. The CDR3, as DNA: TGTGCCAGCAGCCAAGAGAGAGTACAGGGGTACTATGGCTACACCTTC.

The gene calls are TRBV7-2 and TRBJ2-7, with 7 bases identical to TRBD2. V trimming: 0 bases; J trimming: 4 bases; junction bases outside the gene matches: 3. The CDR3 contains 14 residues. Per germline, CDR1 SGHTA and CDR2 FQGNSA. For the CDR3, the DNA is TGTGCCAGCAGCTTAGCGGGAGGGCCTTACGAGCAGTACTTC. This encodes CASSLAGGPYEQYF.

J is TRBJ1-4 and V is TRBV2; D is unresolved. The CDR3 is 14 residues long. CDR1 is SNHLY and CDR2 is FYNNEI in the germline V gene. Trimming cost V 3 bases and J 7 bases, with 12 bases left between them. The CDR3 protein is CASSESGRTEKLFF. The CDR3 DNA reads as TGTGCCAGCAGTGAGTCGGGGAGGACTGAAAAACTGTTTTTT.

The chain employs TRBV15 and TRBJ1-5, with a tentative D call TRBD1 (6 bases). There are 14 residues in the CDR3. With 5 bases removed from V and 4 bases from J, the gap between germline ends came to 12 bases. Germline values: CDR1 LNHNV, CDR2 YYDKDF (reference sequence). CDR3 bases: TGTGCCACCAGCCAAACAGGGTATAATCAGCCCCAGCATTTT. As protein: CATSQTGYNQPQHF.